These 12 T cell receptor beta chains originate from one sample sequenced in a study of T cells after yellow fever vaccination. TCRdb called the 5' RACE reads again in MiXCR, with one record for every CDR3 protein. Of about 31,000 distinct CDR3 sequences in the sample, under 12% were seen once. The sequences come from PBMCs, either bulk or a sorted T-cell subset (CD4+, CD8+, memory, or dextramer-sorted; not recorded which), collected less than 16 days after the first yellow fever vaccination. The receptors were sampled from a man aged 18 to 30 who received the YFV17D yellow fever vaccine.

This clonotype appeared once. It may be a read error: a sequence one base away is much more abundant. This chain uses TRBV18 with TRBJ2-3; D call uncertain. CDR3 length equals 11 residues. Germline V CDR1 and CDR2: KGHSH, LQKENI. V gave up 5 bases and J gave up 9 bases, with 9 bases separating them. CDR3 loop: CASSVGYTQYF. CDR3 sequence (DNA): TGTGCCAGCTCAGTAGGGTACACGCAGTATTTT.

This clonotype showed up many times. The rearrangement joins TRBV6-1 to TRBJ1-2; no definite D call. Germline loops: CDR1 MNHNS, CDR2 SASEGT. Trimming left V 7 bases short and J 4 bases short, with 16 bases between. CDR3 length equals 14 residues. The CDR3 sequence: CASTSRRRGYGYTF. The CDR3 DNA reads TGTGCCAGCACCAGTCGCCGGCGGGGCTATGGCTACACCTTC.

This clonotype was observed at least ten times. The V and J genes are TRBV6-2 or TRBV6-3 and TRBJ1-1; D gene ambiguous. Germline V CDR1 and CDR2: MNHEY, SVGEGT. Trimming stripped 7 bases from V and 5 bases from J, with 20 bases between. The length of the CDR3 is 15 residues. The DNA for the CDR3 is TGTGCCAGCACCATACGAGGCGGCGTTGGGACTGAAGCTTTCTTT. Amino acid sequence: CASTIRGGVGTEAFF.

The table lists this clonotype with many counts. This chain links TRBV11-2 with TRBJ2-3, with TRBD2 as a possible D gene (7 bases). CDR3 length: 13 residues. V was shortened by 5 bases and J by 8 bases, with 14 bases between the two germline ends. CDR1 SGHAT and CDR2 FQNNGV come from the germline V gene. CDR3 nucleotides: TGTGCCAGCAGCGACGGGGGGCTGAGTACGCAGTATTTT. Translating it yields CASSDGGLSTQYF. Supplemented by reference TRBV11-2 and TRBJ2-3, the full variable domain reads EAGVAQSPRYKIIEKRQSVAFWCNPISGHATLYWYQQILGQGPKLLIQFQNNGVVDDSQLPKDRFSAERLKGVDSTLKIQPAKLEDSAVYLCASSDGGLSTQYFGPGTRLTVL.

This clonotype appeared many times. The V call is TRBV11-2, the J call TRBJ2-3; D is unclear. Trimming stripped 0 bases from V and 4 bases from J, with 11 bases between. The CDR3 is made up of 15 amino acids. Looked up from germline, CDR1 is SGHAT and CDR2 is FQNNGV. CDR3 amino acids: CASSLDAYASDTQYF. CDR3 DNA sequence: TGTGCCAGCAGCTTAGATGCTTACGCCTCAGATACGCAGTATTTT.

This clonotype was seen ten or more times. This chain joins TRBV7-2 and TRBJ2-3; D remains unclear. With 1 base removed from V and 9 bases from J, the gap between germline ends came to 11 bases. CDR3 length equals 13 residues. Germline V gives CDR1 SGHTA, CDR2 FQGNSA. For the CDR3, the DNA is TGTGCCAGCAGCTTAGAACTTAAAGAAACGCAGTATTTT. This codes for CASSLELKETQYF.

This clonotype was recorded at least ten times. The gene calls are TRBV7-2 and TRBJ1-6; a weak D match, TRBD1 (5 bases). Trimming shortened V by 7 bases and J by 6 bases, and 16 bases separated the two germline ends. CDR3 size: 15 residues. CDR1 and CDR2 from the germline V gene are SGHTA and FQGNSA. The CDR3 sequence is CASIKGRVGNSPLHF. In DNA form, the CDR3 reads TGTGCCAGCATCAAAGGCAGGGTTGGTAATTCACCCCTCCACTTT.

J is TRBJ2-2 and V is TRBV4-3, with D tentatively TRBD2 (7 bases). Germline CDR1 reads LGHNA; CDR2 reads YSLEER. Trimming cost V 0 bases and J 7 bases, with 18 bases left between them. CDR3 length: 17 amino acids. The CDR3 sequence is CASSQEGRWGGFGELFF. DNA of the CDR3: TGCGCCAGCAGCCAAGAGGGGAGGTGGGGGGGCTTCGGGGAGCTGTTTTTT.

The J gene is TRBJ2-6, the V gene TRBV4-3, with D perhaps given as TRBD1 or TRBD2 (5 bases each). V lost 5 bases and J lost 0, with 14 bases in between. This CDR3 is built from 17 residues. Germline values: CDR1 LGHNA, CDR2 YSLEER. The CDR3 DNA follows: TGCGCCAGCAGCGAGGGACGGGGAAGCTCTGGGGCCAACGTCCTGACTTTC. Translating gives CASSEGRGSSGANVLTF.

In this sample, this clonotype turned up many times. V usage is TRBV7-9 and J usage is TRBJ1-4; D is perhaps TRBD1 (5 bases). Germline V gene data show CDR1 as SEHNR and CDR2 as FQNEAQ (reference sequence). V was shortened by 4 bases and J by 8 bases, with 17 bases between the two germline ends. This CDR3 has 15 residues. The CDR3 bases are TGTGCCAGCAGCTGGACCGCCGGGGGATCCGAAAAACTGTTTTTT. It encodes CASSWTAGGSEKLFF.

This clonotype was found many times. V and J are TRBV20-1 and TRBJ2-7; 11 bases fit TRBD2. Unmatched junction bases numbered 7, after V lost 1 base and J lost 2 bases. CDR1 DFQATT and CDR2 SNEGSKA come from the germline V gene (reference sequence). The CDR3 runs to 16 residues. The CDR3 reads CSARGQGLAVAYEQYV. The DNA of the CDR3 is TGCAGTGCTAGAGGACAGGGACTAGCGGTGGCCTACGAGCAGTACGTC.

This clonotype was seen repeatedly, ten times or more. The V call is TRBV20-1, the J call TRBJ2-3, with D unresolved. The V gene's germline CDR1 is DFQATT and CDR2 SNEGSKA (reference sequence). V was pared by 6 bases and J by 0 bases, with 10 bases between. The CDR3 length is 13 residues. The DNA for the CDR3 is TGCAGTGCACCTTACCTAAGCACAGATACGCAGTATTTT. It yields the protein CSAPYLSTDTQYF.